The 27 T cell receptor beta chains presented below share a single source sample, sequenced in a study of OX40 agonist ivuxolimab in advanced cancers. Library construction relied on the immunoSEQ multiplex PCR assay. TCRdb carries this immuneACCESS record with in-frame sequences only. Its versions omit some clonotypes, under half of them owing to an unresolved V gene in the studies checked, with the rest unexplained. Across this sample there are more than 65,000 clones, with around 84% seen only once. The ten largest account for under 0.9% of the sample. This sample comprised CD4+ or CD8+ T cells sorted from blood, obtained in a trial of the OX40 agonist ivuxolimab. The receptors stem from an adult with an advanced solid tumor such as melanoma, head and neck, liver or kidney cancer.

V is TRBV4-1 and J is TRBJ2-5, with D perhaps matching TRBD2 (5 bases). The CDR3 runs to 15 residues. V was shortened by 0 bases and J by 4 bases, with 12 bases between the two germline ends. Looked up from germline, CDR1 is MGHRA and CDR2 is YSYEKL. The CDR3 protein is CASSQDLRERETQYF. The CDR3 coding sequence is TGCGCCAGCAGCCAAGATCTGAGGGAACGAGAGACCCAGTACTTC.

This sequence joins TRBV19 and TRBJ2-7; 12 bases map to TRBD1. The CDR3 contains 15 residues. V was clipped by 5 bases and J by 7 bases; unmatched bases: 9. Looked up from germline, CDR1 is LNHDA and CDR2 is SQIVND (reference sequence). In DNA, the CDR3 is TGTGCCAGTAGTCAACCGGGACAGGGGGCTAAGGAGCAGTACTTC. The encoded protein is CASSQPGQGAKEQYF. The full variable domain, with the rest looked up from reference TRBV19 and TRBJ2-7, is DGGITQSPKYLFRKEGQNVTLSCEQNLNHDAMYWYRQDPGQGLRLIYYSQIVNDFQKGDIAEGYSVSREKKESFPLTVTSAQKNPTAFYLCASSQPGQGAKEQYFGPGTRLTVT.

The chain carries TRBV25-1 and TRBJ2-1; 14 bases are a match to TRBD2. The CDR3 totals 18 residues. CDR1 and CDR2 from the germline V gene are MGHDK and SYGVNS. V lost 2 bases to trimming and J lost 3 bases; unmatched junction nucleotides: 6. CDR3 nucleotides: TGTGCCAGCAGTGAAGGACTAGCGGGAGGTGAAAGCTACAATGAGCAGTTCTTC. It yields the protein CASSEGLAGGESYNEQFF.

The genes are TRBV6-6 and TRBJ1-6; 8 bases fit TRBD1. Germline lookup yields CDR1 MNHNY and CDR2 SVGAGI (reference sequence). Trimming took 10 bases from V and 5 from J; bases not matched to a gene: 4. This CDR3 comprises 13 residues. Here the CDR3 DNA reads TGTGCCACCTGGACAGGGCATAATTCACCCCTCCACTTT. Protein product: CATWTGHNSPLHF.

In this sample, this clone turned up once. This chain connects TRBV7-9 to TRBJ1-2, with 7 positions matching TRBD1. CDR3 length equals 13 residues. The germline gives CDR1 SEHNR, CDR2 FQNEAQ (reference sequence). V dropped 6 bases and J dropped 5; count of bases not matched to a gene: 6. The DNA for the CDR3 is TGTGCCAGCAGGAGGGACAGCTCTTATGGCTACACCTTC. It specifies CASRRDSSYGYTF.

This sequence joins TRBV2 and TRBJ2-5; 9 bases agree with TRBD2. Trimming at V came to 8 bases and at J to 3 bases, leaving 4 bases not matched to a gene. Germline V gene sequence: CDR1 SNHLY, CDR2 FYNNEI. This CDR3 region has 13 residues. In DNA form, the CDR3 reads TGTGCCAGCTCGGCTAGCGGGGAAGAGACCCAGTACTTC. This gives the protein CASSASGEETQYF.

There are a few counts of this clone. V and J are TRBV6-6 and TRBJ2-1, with 9 positions matching TRBD2. V was pared by 4 bases and J by 8 bases, with 12 bases of the junction left unmatched. This CDR3 spans 16 amino acids. Germline V gene lookup returns CDR1 MNHNY and CDR2 SVGAGI (reference sequence). CDR3 coding DNA: TGTGCCAGCAGTTTATCCCGAGCGGGGGGAAGTGATGAGCAGTTCTTC. Amino acids: CASSLSRAGGSDEQFF.

The V and J genes are TRBV18 and TRBJ2-2, with a weak D call TRBD1 (6 bases). Trimming shortened V by 5 bases and J by 6 bases, and 13 bases separated the two germline ends. The CDR3 is 14 residues long. Germline CDR1 and CDR2: KGHSH and LQKENI. CDR3 nucleotide sequence: TGTGCCAGCTCAGTCCGGGACACGGCCGGGGAGCTGTTTTTT. Amino acid sequence: CASSVRDTAGELFF.

The chain carries TRBV25-1 and TRBJ2-7, with a tentative D call TRBD2 (6 bases). The CDR3 contains 12 residues. Germline CDR1 MGHDK, CDR2 SYGVNS. V gave up 3 bases and J gave up 11 bases, with 14 bases separating them. The CDR3 sequence is CASSEPGDREYF. In nucleotides, the CDR3 is TGTGCCAGCAGTGAGCCGGGGGACCGCGAGTACTTC.

V gene TRBV5-8 combines with J gene TRBJ1-2, with TRBD1 matching 10 bases. The CDR3 length is 15 residues. The V gene end was trimmed by 4 bases and the J gene end by 4 bases; junction bases not matched to a gene: 7. CDR1 is SGHTS, CDR2 YDEGEE, per germline. The CDR3 loop reads CASSTRTGGFYGYTF. In DNA form, the CDR3 reads TGTGCCAGCAGCACACGGACAGGGGGGTTCTATGGCTACACCTTC.

The rearrangement links TRBV10-3 to TRBJ2-7; 9 bases align to TRBD2. The CDR3 contains 17 residues. V lost 2 bases and J lost 3; bases outside the gene matches: 11. Looked up from germline, CDR1 is ENHRY and CDR2 is SYGVKD. This chain's CDR3 is CAISEGRGAGGGYEQYF. CDR3 DNA sequence: TGTGCCATCAGTGAGGGAAGGGGAGCGGGAGGAGGCTACGAGCAGTACTTC.

The chain carries TRBV5-4 and TRBJ2-5; 11 nucleotides align to TRBD2. Per the germline V gene, CDR1 is SGHNT and CDR2 is YYREEE (reference sequence). The CDR3 sequence is 14 residues long. The V gene end was trimmed by 5 bases and the J gene end by 9 bases; junction bases not matched to a gene: 9. Here the CDR3 reads CASSRSGGGGPQYF. The CDR3 DNA is TGTGCCAGCAGTCGTAGCGGGGGGGGCGGGCCCCAGTACTTC.

In DNA, the CDR3 is TGTGCCAGCAGCTTCCGGGACAGGGTTTTTGGAAACACCATATATTTT. It is translated as CASSFRDRVFGNTIYF. The chain uses TRBV5-8 and TRBJ1-3; 9 nucleotides agree with TRBD1. The junction had 6 bases not matched to a gene; V was cut back by 2 bases and J by 3 bases. The germline V gene encodes CDR1 SGHTS and CDR2 YDEGEE. CDR3 length equals 16 residues.

The chain carries TRBV5-1 and TRBJ2-6, with D hard to call. The CDR3 loop spans 15 amino acids. V was cut by 5 bases and J by 0 bases, with 9 bases left in between. Per germline, CDR1 SGHRS and CDR2 YFSETQ. In DNA, the CDR3 is TGCGCCAGCAGGCAACAGCCCTCTGGGGCCAACGTCCTGACTTTC. Translated, it gives CASRQQPSGANVLTF.

The rearrangement uses TRBV5-6 and TRBJ1-1; D gene unclear. The CDR3 spans 14 residues. Per germline, CDR1 SGHDT and CDR2 YYEEEE. Trimming took 2 bases from V and 3 from J, leaving 11 bases between them. CDR3 coding DNA: TGTGCCAGCAGCTTTGGACTCGTCGACACTGAAGCTTTCTTT. This encodes CASSFGLVDTEAFF.

The chain combines TRBV12-5 with TRBJ2-5, with D hard to call. The CDR3 runs to 15 residues. V lost 7 bases and J lost 4, with 19 bases in between. Germline V gives CDR1 LGHNT, CDR2 FRNRAP. CDR3 amino acids: CASAFTRSQRETQYF. The CDR3 nucleotides are TGTGCTAGTGCCTTTACGAGATCTCAAAGAGAGACCCAGTACTTC.

This sequence joins TRBV5-4 and TRBJ1-3, with D perhaps TRBD1 (6 bases). CDR3 length equals 14 residues. CDR1 SGHNT and CDR2 YYREEE come from the germline V gene (reference sequence). V shed 6 bases and J shed 4 bases, with 14 bases lying between them. The CDR3 bases are TGTGCCAGCAACCAAGGGGGGGTAGGAAACACCATATATTTT. Translation: CASNQGGVGNTIYF. The variable domain in full, completed from reference TRBV5-4 and TRBJ1-3, reads ETGVTQSPTHLIKTRGQQVTLRCSSQSGHNTVSWYQQALGQGPQFIFQYYREEENGRGNFPPRFSGLQFPNYSSELNVNALELDDSALYLCASNQGGVGNTIYFGEGSWLTVV.

The chain recombines TRBV6-6 with TRBJ1-1; 8 bases are a match to TRBD1. V lost 5 bases to trimming and J lost 0 bases; unmatched junction nucleotides: 2. Germline values: CDR1 MNHNY, CDR2 SVGAGI (reference sequence). CDR3 size: 14 residues. The CDR3 sequence: CASSTGGMNTEAFF. In DNA form, the CDR3 reads TGTGCCAGCAGTACAGGGGGGATGAACACTGAAGCTTTCTTT.

The V call is TRBV2, the J call TRBJ1-3; D is ambiguous. Germline loops: CDR1 SNHLY, CDR2 FYNNEI. The germline V and J ends were trimmed by 5 bases and 4 bases, with 12 bases remaining between them. The CDR3 contains 14 residues. DNA for the CDR3: TGTGCCAGCAGTAATGGGCGGCGAGGAAACACCATATATTTT. Protein sequence: CASSNGRRGNTIYF.

The chain joins TRBV15 to TRBJ2-5; TRBD1 agrees at 11 bases. Trimming removed 9 bases from V and 5 bases from J; junction bases left unmatched: 5. The CDR3 runs 13 residues. Per the germline V gene, CDR1 is LNHNV and CDR2 is YYDKDF (reference sequence). The CDR3: CATRTGGTETQYF. DNA for the CDR3: TGTGCCACTAGGACAGGGGGCACCGAGACCCAGTACTTC.

The V call is TRBV7-6, the J call TRBJ1-2; D is ambiguous. The CDR3 runs to 13 residues. The V end was cut by 5 bases, the J end by 6 bases, with 13 bases between. Germline V gene lookup returns CDR1 SGHVS and CDR2 FNYEAQ. The CDR3 sequence: CASSGLEGHGYTF. The DNA of the CDR3 is TGTGCCAGCAGCGGACTTGAAGGGCATGGCTACACCTTC.

The V gene is TRBV6-6, the J gene TRBJ1-2; a possible D gene is TRBD1 (6 bases). Trimming took off 6 bases at V and 2 bases at J, with 10 bases between the two ends. The germline V gene has CDR1 MNHNY and CDR2 SVGAGI (reference sequence). CDR3 length: 13 residues. CDR3 amino acids: CASRGGENYGYTF. The CDR3 region has the DNA TGTGCCAGCAGAGGGGGAGAGAACTATGGCTACACCTTC.

The genes are TRBV27 and TRBJ1-5; D gene unclear. In germline, CDR1 is MNHEY, CDR2 SMNVEV (reference sequence). There are 14 residues in the CDR3. V lost 3 bases and J lost 4, with 10 bases in between. The CDR3 nucleotides are TGTGCCAGCAGTTTTTCAGGTTTAAATCAGCCCCAGCATTTT. Its translation is CASSFSGLNQPQHF.

The CDR3 nucleotides read TGTGCCAGCAGCTTGTTCGGGACAGGGGAATCGGATGAAAAACTGTTTTTT. Amino acid sequence: CASSLFGTGESDEKLFF. The V call is TRBV5-6, the J call TRBJ1-4; 10 bases agree with TRBD1. Trimming removed 1 base from V and 6 bases from J; junction bases left unmatched: 9. CDR1 and CDR2 (germline): SGHDT, YYEEEE. This CDR3 region has 17 residues.

V and J are TRBV19 and TRBJ1-6; 7 bases are a match to TRBD1. Trimming removed 10 bases from V and 10 bases from J; junction bases left unmatched: 7. The CDR3 consists of 12 residues. Germline assignment: CDR1 LNHDA and CDR2 SQIVND (reference sequence). The chain's CDR3 is CATQGESSPLHF. In nucleotides, the CDR3 is TGTGCCACTCAGGGGGAGAGCTCACCCCTCCACTTT. Full variable domain (missing parts from reference TRBV19 and TRBJ1-6): DGGITQSPKYLFRKEGQNVTLSCEQNLNHDAMYWYRQDPGQGLRLIYYSQIVNDFQKGDIAEGYSVSREKKESFPLTVTSAQKNPTAFYLCATQGESSPLHFGNGTRLTVT.

V is TRBV6-1 and J is TRBJ1-2, with D hard to call. This CDR3 spans 16 amino acids. Between the trimmed V and J ends, which lost 2 bases and 1 base, there was a span of 14 bases. Looked up from germline, CDR1 is MNHNS and CDR2 is SASEGT. The CDR3: CASSEKGLRVNYGYTF. The CDR3 DNA follows: TGTGCCAGCAGTGAAAAGGGTCTTAGAGTTAACTATGGCTACACCTTC.

The chain carries TRBV28 and TRBJ1-6, with D possibly being TRBD1 (6 bases). CDR1 and CDR2 from the germline V gene are MDHEN and SYDVKM. This CDR3 has 14 residues. Trimming removed 5 bases from V and 9 bases from J, with 14 bases in between. The CDR3 nucleotides read TGTGCCAGCAGTAACCCCCGAGGGGGTTCACCCCTCCACTTT. This translates into CASSNPRGGSPLHF.